Listed here are 26 T cell receptor beta chains from one sample, sequenced in a study of blood T cell repertoires in COVID-19. TCRdb's table, derived via immunoSEQ multiplex PCR, lists solely in-frame clones and lacks some. Of tens of thousands of clones in the sample, 70% to 80% were seen once. The specimen was peripheral blood. All receptors come from a human donor in a cohort sampled during active COVID-19.

The chain joins TRBV5-4 to TRBJ1-5; a possible D gene is TRBD1 (5 bases). This CDR3 is built from 13 residues. V shed 2 bases and J shed 10 bases, with 13 bases lying between them. From germline, CDR1 is SGHNT and CDR2 YYREEE (reference sequence). CDR3 loop: CASSFGGATPQHF. In DNA, the CDR3 is TGTGCCAGCAGCTTCGGAGGGGCCACACCCCAGCATTTT.

This clone was seen a few times. The chain couples TRBV6-2 or TRBV6-3 to TRBJ2-3; 8 nucleotides match TRBD2. The CDR3 is 17 amino acids. With 0 bases clipped from V and 5 bases from J, the junction kept 10 bases outside the gene matches. Per the germline V gene, CDR1 is MNHEY and CDR2 is SVGEGT. The CDR3 loop is CASSYSSASGSRDTQYF. As DNA, the CDR3 is TGTGCCAGCAGTTACTCTTCGGCTAGCGGGTCCAGAGATACGCAGTATTTT.

The V gene is TRBV4-1, the J gene TRBJ2-1, with 8 positions matching TRBD2. From germline, CDR1 is MGHRA and CDR2 YSYEKL. The V segment lost 1 base and the J segment 4 bases; nucleotides outside the gene matches: 3. There are 15 residues in the CDR3. CDR3: CASSQGRGGYNEQFF. CDR3 DNA: TGCGCCAGCAGCCAAGGACGGGGGGGATACAATGAGCAGTTCTTC.

The rearrangement joins TRBV9 to TRBJ2-7; possibly TRBD1 for D (5 bases). The germline CDR1 and CDR2 sequences are SGDLS and YYNGEE. CDR3 length equals 14 residues. The V end lost 4 bases, the J end lost 0 bases, and 11 bases lay between the germline ends. As DNA, the CDR3 is TGTGCCAGCAGCCCGAGGACATTCTCCTACGAGCAGTACTTC. Encoded protein: CASSPRTFSYEQYF.

The V call is TRBV6-5, the J call TRBJ2-5; 7 bases are a match to TRBD2. This CDR3 is built from 14 residues. Germline V CDR1 and CDR2: MNHEY, SVGAGI. V shed 6 bases, J shed 0 bases, and the junction held 4 bases outside the gene matches. The CDR3 coding sequence is TGTGCCAGCAGGGGAGGGCGGAACCAAGAGACCCAGTACTTC. Translation: CASRGGRNQETQYF.

V and J are TRBV6-2 or TRBV6-3 and TRBJ2-3; TRBD2 agrees at 13 bases. Germline loops: CDR1 MNHEY, CDR2 SVGEGT. The CDR3 loop spans 16 amino acids. J gave up 5 bases and V 5 bases, and 7 bases lay outside the gene matches. The CDR3 DNA reads TGTGCCAGCAGTCGCCGGAGGACTAGCGGGGGAGATACGCAGTATTTT. Amino acid sequence: CASSRRRTSGGDTQYF.

The chain combines TRBV19 with TRBJ1-2; D unresolved. The V end was cut by 5 bases, the J end by 5 bases, with 12 bases between. This CDR3 contains 13 residues. Germline loops: CDR1 LNHDA, CDR2 SQIVND (reference sequence). The CDR3 reads CASSLRPRYGYTF. The DNA of the CDR3 is TGTGCCAGTAGTCTGAGGCCGAGGTATGGCTACACCTTC. Full variable domain (missing parts from reference TRBV19 and TRBJ1-2): DGGITQSPKYLFRKEGQNVTLSCEQNLNHDAMYWYRQDPGQGLRLIYYSQIVNDFQKGDIAEGYSVSREKKESFPLTVTSAQKNPTAFYLCASSLRPRYGYTFGSGTRLTVV.

This clone was observed once. The chain combines TRBV14 with TRBJ2-3; maybe TRBD1 (6 bases). The CDR3 covers 14 residues. V was shortened by 4 bases and J by 8 bases, with 16 bases between the two germline ends. The germline V gene has CDR1 SGHDN and CDR2 FVKESK. In nucleotides, the CDR3 is TGTGCCAGCAGCCCCACCGGGACAACTGCTACGCAGTATTTT. Its protein is CASSPTGTTATQYF.

This chain joins TRBV9 and TRBJ2-7; tentative D call: TRBD2 (5 bases). The V gene lost 0 bases and the J gene lost 6 bases, with 16 bases spanning the gap. The CDR3 length is 15 residues. Per the germline V gene, CDR1 is SGDLS and CDR2 is YYNGEE. The DNA of the CDR3 is TGTGCCAGCAGCGTAGGGAGGTCTGGAGACCTCGAGCAGTACTTC. Its translation: CASSVGRSGDLEQYF.

The V call is TRBV30, the J call TRBJ1-1, with 7 bases that match TRBD1. CDR1 is GTSNPN and CDR2 is SVGIG in the germline V gene (reference sequence). The trim removed 0 bases at V and 10 bases at J, leaving 8 bases unmatched. The CDR3 is made up of 13 amino acids. DNA for the CDR3: TGTGCCTGGAGTGTCGAGACAGGGTATGCAGCTTTCTTT. It yields the protein CAWSVETGYAAFF.

V and J are TRBV18 and TRBJ2-4; TRBD1 agrees at 7 bases. Unmatched junction bases numbered 5, after V lost 0 bases and J lost 0 bases. This CDR3 region has 17 residues. Looked up from germline, CDR1 is KGHSH and CDR2 is LQKENI. The CDR3 coding sequence is TGTGCCAGCTCACCACCGGGGACAGTACTAGCCAAAAACATTCAGTACTTC. Translation: CASSPPGTVLAKNIQYF.

The V and J genes are TRBV18 and TRBJ2-3; no clear D. Germline loops: CDR1 KGHSH, CDR2 LQKENI. The ends were cut back, 3 bases at V and 5 bases at J, with 9 bases in the middle. The CDR3 sequence is 13 residues long. The CDR3 nucleotides are TGTGCCAGCTCACCTTCTGTGAGAGATACGCAGTATTTT. The encoded protein is CASSPSVRDTQYF.

V gene TRBV11-3 combines with J gene TRBJ1-2, with 10 bases aligning to TRBD1. The CDR3 has 15 residues. CDR1 SGHNT and CDR2 YENEEA come from the germline V gene. With 2 bases clipped from V and 6 bases from J, the junction kept 6 bases outside the gene matches. CDR3 DNA: TGTGCCAGCAGCTTATTCTCGGACAGGGGGGATGGCTACACCTTC. As protein: CASSLFSDRGDGYTF.

The V and J genes are TRBV18 and TRBJ1-2; a weak D match, TRBD1 (5 bases). CDR1 is KGHSH, CDR2 LQKENI, per germline. The CDR3 contains 16 residues. The V end lost 0 bases, the J end lost 4 bases, and 15 bases lay between the germline ends. For the CDR3, the DNA is TGTGCCAGCTCACCACCGTCGGAAAGGGGAGGCTATGGCTACACCTTC. This translates into CASSPPSERGGYGYTF.

The J gene is TRBJ1-1, the V gene TRBV18; D gene uncertain. The germline gives CDR1 KGHSH, CDR2 LQKENI. V shed 3 bases and J shed 3 bases, with 8 bases lying between them. The CDR3 length is 13 residues. The CDR3 coding sequence is TGTGCCAGCTCACCCTGGGGAGACACTGAAGCTTTCTTT. Translation: CASSPWGDTEAFF.

The chain is built from TRBV9 and TRBJ2-5; tentative D call: TRBD2 (5 bases). The germline gives CDR1 SGDLS, CDR2 YYNGEE. The CDR3 runs to 14 residues. V was clipped by 0 bases and J by 5 bases, with 11 bases between them. This chain's CDR3 is CASSVGSRGETQYF. The DNA for the CDR3 is TGTGCCAGCAGCGTAGGTTCCCGAGGGGAGACCCAGTACTTC.

The genes are TRBV5-1 and TRBJ1-4, with TRBD1 matching 9 bases. Trimming removed 3 bases from V and 5 bases from J; junction bases left unmatched: 8. The CDR3 consists of 16 residues. Looked up from germline, CDR1 is SGHRS and CDR2 is YFSETQ. CDR3 residues: CASSYARTGENEKLFF. The CDR3 nucleotides read TGCGCCAGCAGCTACGCTAGGACAGGGGAAAATGAAAAACTGTTTTTT. The entire variable domain, with the rest obtained from reference TRBV5-1 and TRBJ1-4, is as follows: KAGVTQTPRYLIKTRGQQVTLSCSPISGHRSVSWYQQTPGQGLQFLFEYFSETQRNKGNFPGRFSGRQFSNSRSEMNVSTLELGDSALYLCASSYARTGENEKLFFGSGTQLSVL.

This clone was detected a few times. The V and J genes are TRBV29-1 and TRBJ2-1; TRBD2 agrees at 10 bases. V shed 4 bases and J 4 bases; nucleotides not matched to a gene: 10. Germline loops: CDR1 SQVTM, CDR2 ANQGSEA. The CDR3 covers 16 residues. In DNA, the CDR3 is TGCAGCGTTGTGGGGCTAGCGGGAGAGGGGTACAATGAGCAGTTCTTC. Protein product: CSVVGLAGEGYNEQFF.

This chain joins TRBV6-2 or TRBV6-3 and TRBJ2-7; possible D gene TRBD2, 6 bases. Germline V gene data show CDR1 as MNHEY and CDR2 as SVGEGT. CDR3 length equals 15 residues. Trimming cost V 0 bases and J 0 bases, with 9 bases left between them. The CDR3: CASSYSGSSSYEQYF. The CDR3 DNA follows: TGTGCCAGCAGTTACTCCGGGAGTAGCTCCTACGAGCAGTACTTC.

This clone is categorized as medium-sized. V gene TRBV4-1 combines with J gene TRBJ2-5, with no clear D. The V gene lost 0 bases and the J gene lost 1 base, with 15 bases spanning the gap. The CDR3 loop spans 17 amino acids. Per the germline V gene, CDR1 is MGHRA and CDR2 is YSYEKL. The CDR3 spells CASSQEPRLPPQETQYF. DNA for the CDR3: TGCGCCAGCAGCCAAGAGCCCAGGCTCCCCCCCCAAGAGACCCAGTACTTC.

This chain connects TRBV30 to TRBJ1-1, with TRBD1 identical over 7 bases. Germline V gene data show CDR1 as GTSNPN and CDR2 as SVGIG (reference sequence). This CDR3 has 15 amino acids. J was trimmed by 3 bases and V by 3 bases; bases with no gene match: 10. Written as DNA, the CDR3 is TGTGCCTGGAGGCAAAAGACAGGGTCGTACACTGAAGCTTTCTTT. It codes for CAWRQKTGSYTEAFF.

This chain links TRBV9 with TRBJ2-3; the D gene is possibly TRBD2 (5 bases). V lost 4 bases, J lost 4 bases, and 13 bases lay in between. In germline, CDR1 is SGDLS, CDR2 YYNGEE. The CDR3 consists of 14 residues. The DNA of the CDR3 is TGTGCCAGCAGCTTCGGGCGGGCGGCAGATACGCAGTATTTT. This gives the protein CASSFGRAADTQYF.

CDR3 sequence: CASSVASQARETQYF. The CDR3 nucleotides are TGTGCCAGCAGCGTAGCTTCCCAGGCTCGAGAGACCCAGTACTTC. The rearrangement joins TRBV9 to TRBJ2-5; no firm D call. This CDR3 spans 15 amino acids. V was pared by 0 bases and J by 4 bases, with 13 bases between. Per the germline V gene, CDR1 is SGDLS and CDR2 is YYNGEE.

V gene TRBV7-2 combines with J gene TRBJ2-7; D remains ambiguous. This CDR3 is 15 amino acids long. Germline CDR1 and CDR2: SGHTA and FQGNSA. Trimming shortened V by 5 bases and J by 1 base, and 15 bases separated the two germline ends. CDR3 DNA: TGTGCCAGCAGCCTGTTTCTCGTGAGATCCTACGAGCAGTACTTC. Encoded protein: CASSLFLVRSYEQYF.

The chain is built from TRBV24-1 and TRBJ1-1; the match to TRBD1 covers 10 bases. The CDR3 loop spans 17 amino acids. Per germline, CDR1 KGHDR and CDR2 SFDVKD. The V segment lost 4 bases and the J segment 1 base; nucleotides outside the gene matches: 8. The CDR3 protein is CATSETGTGAGNTEAFF. The CDR3 DNA reads as TGTGCCACCAGTGAAACCGGGACAGGGGCGGGGAACACTGAAGCTTTCTTT.

The chain recombines TRBV5-1 with TRBJ2-2, with 8 nucleotides matching TRBD2. Looked up from germline, CDR1 is SGHRS and CDR2 is YFSETQ. The CDR3 length is 15 residues. After removal of 6 bases from V and 4 bases from J, the junction contained 8 bases not matched to a gene. Here the CDR3 DNA reads TGCGCCAGCACCAGGGGCGGGGGGATCACCGGGGAGCTGTTTTTT. Its protein product is CASTRGGGITGELFF.